The clone carrying this T cell receptor (beta chain) occurred a few times. Its specificity is not known. This CDR3 spans 14 amino acids. The germline V gene encodes CDR1 MDHEN and CDR2 SYDVKM. Trimming removed 4 bases from V and 1 base from J, with 11 bases in between. This sample is drawn from a study of T cells after yellow fever vaccination. Study outcomes and limitations: Researchers cautioned that FACS-sorted repertoires could harbor abundant clonotypes contaminating from the bulk population. Reappearance after the booster was seen for most primary-vaccination clones, at 95% to 97% CD4 and 70% to 90% CD8.

Universal primer sites and UMIs were introduced during 5'RACE template-switching synthesis of TCR cDNA. Each CDR3 protein gets one entry after TCRdb re-called the 5' RACE reads with MiXCR. The sample has 150,000 to 200,000 distinct CDR3 sequences, about 7% seen once. The chain links TRBV28 to TRBJ2-7; D possibly corresponds to TRBD1 (6 bases). This receptor was obtained from a man aged 18 to 30 who received the YFV17D yellow fever vaccine. Sequencing used CD4+ T cells sorted from PBMCs, obtained around 5 days after the first yellow fever vaccination. CDR3 DNA: TGTGCCAGCAGTTCTGGGGACACTTCCTACGAGCAGTACGTC. Translation gives CASSSGDTSYEQYV.